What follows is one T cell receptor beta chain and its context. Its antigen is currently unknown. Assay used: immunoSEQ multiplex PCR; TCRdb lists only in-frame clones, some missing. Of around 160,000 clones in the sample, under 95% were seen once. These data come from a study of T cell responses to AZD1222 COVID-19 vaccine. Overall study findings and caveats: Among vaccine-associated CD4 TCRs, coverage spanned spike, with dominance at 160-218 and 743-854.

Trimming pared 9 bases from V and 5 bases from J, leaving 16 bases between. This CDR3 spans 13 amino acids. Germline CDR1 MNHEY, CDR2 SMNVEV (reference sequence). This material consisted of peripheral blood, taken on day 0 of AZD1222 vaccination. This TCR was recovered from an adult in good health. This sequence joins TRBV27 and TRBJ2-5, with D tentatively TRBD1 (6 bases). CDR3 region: CASAGDRFETQYF. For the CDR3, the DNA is TGTGCCAGTGCAGGAGACAGGTTCGAGACCCAGTACTTC.